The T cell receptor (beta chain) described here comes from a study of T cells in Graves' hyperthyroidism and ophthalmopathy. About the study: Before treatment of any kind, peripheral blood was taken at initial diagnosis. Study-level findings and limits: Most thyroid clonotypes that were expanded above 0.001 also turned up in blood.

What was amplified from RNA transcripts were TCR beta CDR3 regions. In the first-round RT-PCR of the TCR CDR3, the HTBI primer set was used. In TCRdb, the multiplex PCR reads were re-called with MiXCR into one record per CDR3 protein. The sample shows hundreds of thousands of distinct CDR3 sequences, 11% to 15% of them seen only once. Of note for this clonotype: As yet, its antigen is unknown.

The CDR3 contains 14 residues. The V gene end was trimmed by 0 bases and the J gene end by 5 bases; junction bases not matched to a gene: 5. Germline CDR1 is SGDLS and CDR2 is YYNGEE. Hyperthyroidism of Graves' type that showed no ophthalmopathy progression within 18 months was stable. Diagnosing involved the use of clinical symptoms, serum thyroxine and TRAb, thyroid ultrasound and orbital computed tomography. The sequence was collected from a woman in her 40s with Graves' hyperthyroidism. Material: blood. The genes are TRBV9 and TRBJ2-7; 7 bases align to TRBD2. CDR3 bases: TGTGCCAGCAGCGTAGACCCGGGAGGCGACGAGCAGTACTTC. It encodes CASSVDPGGDEQYF.